The present T cell receptor (beta chain) was sequenced within a study of blood T cell repertoires in COVID-19. Looking at the study overall: PBMCs, B-cell-depleted T cells, or T cells were the source of the cDNA or gDNA that made up the material.

The age range of participants was 18 to 89 years, with residence in about 25 US areas. Cohort placement rested on clinical history that participants reported themselves. The J segment lost 2 bases and the V segment lost 1 base, leaving 13 bases of the junction unmatched. Germline V CDR1 and CDR2: SGHDN, FVKESK. The CDR3 sequence is 19 residues long. This clone came up a few times. Original processing methods: By means of reference gene primer amplification, nucleated cell counts were estimated. Method: immunoSEQ multiplex PCR; TCRdb's copy keeps in-frame clones and lacks some. V and J calls and clone size are given by that table; D and trimming were obtained from the DNA. The data hold about 300,000 clones, with roughly 89% observed a single time.

V gene TRBV14 combines with J gene TRBJ2-7; the match to TRBD1 covers 11 bases. The origin of this receptor is a woman aged 45-59 years who had been exposed to COVID-19. Sequenced input: PBMCs or T cells enriched from blood (not recorded which). In DNA form, the CDR3 reads TGTGCCAGCAGCCAAGGGGACAGGGGGATTGGCCCCCTCCCCTACGAGCAGTACTTC. Residues: CASSQGDRGIGPLPYEQYF. Complete variable domain (other parts from reference TRBV14 and TRBJ2-7): EAGVTQFPSHSVIEKGQTVTLRCDPISGHDNLYWYRRVMGKEIKFLLHFVKESKQDESGMPNNRFLAERTGGTYSTLKVQPAELEDSGVYFCASSQGDRGIGPLPYEQYFGPGTRLTVT.